A single sample gave rise to the 16 T cell receptor beta chains below, sequenced in a study of technical replicates of blood from several donors. The assay was immunoSEQ multiplex PCR, and TCRdb's table has in-frame clones only and misses some. The sample shows under 70,000 clones, around nine tenths of them seen only once. Sequencing was carried out using T cells isolated from PBMCs. The receptors were gathered from a human donor in good health.

The V call is TRBV25-1, the J call TRBJ2-1; 10 bases fit TRBD2. With 7 bases clipped from V and 9 bases from J, the junction kept 12 bases outside the gene matches. The germline CDR1 and CDR2 sequences are MGHDK and SYGVNS. The CDR3 has 15 residues. This CDR3 is CASTNLAGALGEQFF. CDR3 DNA sequence: TGTGCCAGCACAAACCTAGCGGGGGCCCTAGGTGAGCAGTTCTTC.

CDR3 bases: TGCGCCAGCAGTGCCGGGAGAGAGGGCTACACCTTC. Protein product: CASSAGREGYTF. The chain couples TRBV10-2 to TRBJ1-2; D not resolved. This CDR3 has 12 amino acids. With 4 bases removed from V and 8 bases from J, the gap between germline ends came to 11 bases. Germline V gene sequence: CDR1 WSHSY, CDR2 SAAADI.

The chain uses TRBV11-2 and TRBJ1-1; TRBD1 agrees at 9 bases. Germline V lookup: CDR1 SGHAT, CDR2 FQNNGV. Trimming removed 5 bases from V and 6 bases from J; junction bases left unmatched: 19. The CDR3 is 18 residues long. The CDR3 region is CASSITGGIGGGLAEAFF. CDR3 nucleotide sequence: TGTGCCAGCAGCATTACAGGGGGCATAGGGGGCGGTTTAGCTGAAGCTTTCTTT. The entire variable domain, with the rest obtained from reference TRBV11-2 and TRBJ1-1, is as follows: EAGVAQSPRYKIIEKRQSVAFWCNPISGHATLYWYQQILGQGPKLLIQFQNNGVVDDSQLPKDRFSAERLKGVDSTLKIQPAKLEDSAVYLCASSITGGIGGGLAEAFFGQGTRLTVV.

The chain recombines TRBV5-4 with TRBJ2-7, with TRBD1 matching 7 bases. Trimming cost V 4 bases and J 4 bases; bases outside gene matches: 8. The germline V gene encodes CDR1 SGHNT and CDR2 YYREEE (reference sequence). CDR3 size: 14 residues. CDR3: CASSQGDSLYEQYF. DNA for the CDR3: TGTGCCAGCAGCCAAGGGGACAGCCTATACGAGCAGTACTTC.

The rearrangement uses TRBV19 and TRBJ1-1, with TRBD1 matching over 8 bases. Germline V gene data show CDR1 as LNHDA and CDR2 as SQIVND (reference sequence). V lost 5 bases to trimming and J lost 5 bases; unmatched junction nucleotides: 10. The CDR3 runs 15 residues. CDR3 amino acids: CASSLQGALLTEAFF. The CDR3, as DNA: TGTGCCAGTAGTCTGCAGGGGGCGCTTTTAACTGAAGCTTTCTTT.

V is TRBV9 and J is TRBJ2-1; TRBD1 matches 9 bases. The germline V gene encodes CDR1 SGDLS and CDR2 YYNGEE. V lost 2 bases and J lost 2; bases outside the gene matches: 2. The CDR3 consists of 15 residues. The CDR3 here is CASSVGDRAYNEQFF. The CDR3, as DNA: TGTGCCAGCAGCGTGGGGGACAGGGCCTACAATGAGCAGTTCTTC.

The CDR3 here is CASSLGQVEKLFF. For the CDR3, the DNA is TGTGCCAGCAGCTTAGGACAGGTTGAAAAACTGTTTTTT. The gene calls are TRBV7-9 and TRBJ1-4; D may be TRBD1 (6 bases). Between the trimmed V and J ends, which lost 1 base and 7 bases, there was a span of 7 bases. Germline values: CDR1 SEHNR, CDR2 FQNEAQ (reference sequence). The CDR3 sequence is 13 residues long.

V gene TRBV27 combines with J gene TRBJ2-7; possible D gene TRBD1, 5 bases. Trimming stripped 2 bases from V and 2 bases from J, with 10 bases between. CDR1 is MNHEY, CDR2 SMNVEV, per germline (reference sequence). This CDR3 is 14 amino acids long. The CDR3, as DNA: TGTGCCAGCAGTTTAACTGACAGTGCCTACGAGCAGTACTTC. Its protein product is CASSLTDSAYEQYF.

The chain links TRBV21-1 to TRBJ1-2; the table assigns TRBD1, which was not confirmed against the DNA. TRBV21-1 is termed a pseudogene. The CDR3 consists of 12 residues. Here the CDR3 reads CASSFLGQPHTF. CDR3 sequence (DNA): TGTGCCAGCAGCTTCTTAGGACAGCCCCACACCTTC.

The chain has TRBV25-1 and TRBJ1-4; tentatively, D is TRBD1 (5 bases). Trimming removed 0 bases from V and 5 bases from J, with 10 bases in between. The CDR3 spans 15 residues. Germline V gives CDR1 MGHDK, CDR2 SYGVNS. Here the CDR3 reads CASSEYSGPNEKLFF. The CDR3 DNA reads TGTGCCAGCAGTGAATATTCAGGGCCCAATGAAAAACTGTTTTTT.

The V call is TRBV7-6, the J call TRBJ2-7; TRBD1 agrees at 7 bases. Per the germline V gene, CDR1 is SGHVS and CDR2 is FNYEAQ. The CDR3 consists of 15 residues. Losses at the gene ends were 3 bases for V and 2 bases for J; bases not matched to a gene: 7. The CDR3 here is CASSFGQDAAYEQYF. Written as DNA, the CDR3 is TGTGCCAGCAGCTTCGGACAGGACGCTGCCTACGAGCAGTACTTC.

V usage is TRBV2 and J usage is TRBJ2-2, with D tentatively TRBD2 (5 bases). V shed 10 bases and J shed 2 bases, with 8 bases lying between them. The V gene's germline CDR1 is SNHLY and CDR2 FYNNEI. The CDR3 sequence is 12 residues long. CDR3 sequence (DNA): TGTGCCATAAGACTAAACACCGGGGAGCTGTTTTTT. Protein product: CAIRLNTGELFF.

J is TRBJ1-2 and V is TRBV15, with 8 bases aligning to TRBD1. The CDR3 consists of 16 residues. Germline assignment: CDR1 LNHNV and CDR2 YYDKDF (reference sequence). V dropped 5 bases and J dropped 0; count of bases not matched to a gene: 8. The CDR3 loop is CATSVNSGGPNYGYTF. The CDR3 nucleotides read TGTGCCACCAGCGTTAATTCAGGGGGCCCTAACTATGGCTACACCTTC.

The chain uses TRBV7-8 and TRBJ2-7; D may be TRBD1 (5 bases). The CDR3 is 14 amino acids. CDR1 and CDR2 from the germline V gene are SGHVS and FQNEAQ. Trimming removed 3 bases at V and 3 bases at J, with 12 bases between. DNA of the CDR3: TGTGCCAGCAGCTTTGCAGGGTCGGGCTACGAGCAGTACTTC. Its translation: CASSFAGSGYEQYF. Looking up the rest from reference TRBV7-8 and TRBJ2-7 gives the full variable domain: GAGVSQSPRYKVAKRGQDVALRCDPISGHVSLFWYQQALGQGPEFLTYFQNEAQLDKSGLPSDRFFAERPEGSVSTLKIQRTQQEDSAVYLCASSFAGSGYEQYFGPGTRLTVT.

This clone was seen a single time. The chain employs TRBV11-2 and TRBJ1-1; tentative D call: TRBD1 (6 bases). The CDR3 is 14 amino acids. V dropped 2 bases and J dropped 3 bases, with 10 bases sitting between them. Germline lookup yields CDR1 SGHAT and CDR2 FQNNGV. CDR3 region: CASSLQGTYTEAFF. The CDR3 bases are TGTGCCAGCAGCTTACAGGGGACCTACACTGAAGCTTTCTTT.

The chain links TRBV11-3 to TRBJ2-7; 7 bases are a match to TRBD2. The V and J ends lost 2 bases and 2 bases, in that order; junction bases with no gene match: 15. Germline V CDR1 and CDR2: SGHNT, YENEEA. CDR3 length: 18 residues. CDR3 bases: TGTGCCAGCAGCTTATTTGGAATTCTAGCGGCCACCCCCTACGAGCAGTACTTC. This encodes CASSLFGILAATPYEQYF.